The 5 T cell receptor beta chains reported below all come from one sample, sequenced in a study of shared clonotypes between healthy human individuals (dated by TCRdb to 2018 to 2021). CD8 naive samples were CD45RO-negative cells positively selected for CCR7, giving a CD45RA+CCR7+ population that excluded TemRA cells. The library was generated by the immunoSEQ multiplex PCR assay. As stored in TCRdb, this immuneACCESS dataset retains in-frame rearrangements with V and J assigned. A fraction of the clones does not appear; measured against another copy, unresolved V genes explain less than half of the discrepancy, and the remainder lacks a known reason. Counted in this sample were roughly 2.1 million clones; approximately 94% of them appeared once. The ten largest clones add up to around 1.7% of the sample. Sequenced: naive CD8+ T cells from PBMCs. Sample cell subset or site, as interpreted from the label and publication: CD45RA+CCR7+. The origin of the receptors is a young man in good health. Some clones in this sample may be carry-over from other donors' samples.

This chain joins TRBV28 and TRBJ2-3; D call uncertain. The CDR3 is 15 amino acids. The germline V gene has CDR1 MDHEN and CDR2 SYDVKM. V was shortened by 2 bases and J by 0 bases, with 9 bases between the two germline ends. The CDR3 spells CASSLRTTSTDTQYF. DNA of the CDR3: TGTGCCAGCAGTTTACGAACTACCAGCACAGATACGCAGTATTTT.

This clone was seen only once. The chain links TRBV29-1 to TRBJ2-1, with a weak D call TRBD1 (8 bases). The CDR3 sequence is 15 residues long. Germline-derived CDR1 and CDR2 are SQVTM and ANQGSEA. Trimming cost V 4 bases and J 10 bases, with 23 bases left between them. CDR3 sequence reads: CSVASGGQAQWEQFF. The CDR3 nucleotides are TGCAGCGTTGCATCGGGGGGACAGGCGCAGTGGGAGCAGTTCTTC.

This clone was detected only once. This chain connects TRBV27 to TRBJ2-2; tentative D call: TRBD1 (5 bases). This CDR3 contains 15 residues. Germline V CDR1 and CDR2: MNHEY, SMNVEV (reference sequence). Trimming left V 5 bases short and J 7 bases short, with 17 bases between. The CDR3, as DNA: TGTGCCAGCAGTACCTATCAGGGAAACGGCGGGGAGCTGTTTTTT. This codes for CASSTYQGNGGELFF.

The rearrangement links TRBV5-1 to TRBJ2-3; no clear D. Trimming cost V 2 bases and J 1 base, with 14 bases left between them. Germline CDR1 and CDR2: SGHRS and YFSETQ. This CDR3 is built from 16 residues. CDR3 nucleotide sequence: TGCGCCAGCAGCTTTTTTCCTGGCCCGGGCACAGATACGCAGTATTTT. Protein: CASSFFPGPGTDTQYF.

This chain joins TRBV5-8 and TRBJ1-2; D not certain. Looked up from germline, CDR1 is SGHTS and CDR2 is YDEGEE. The CDR3 is 16 residues long. V lost 1 base, J lost 7 bases, and 20 bases lay in between. This CDR3 reads CASSLISAPGEGGYTF. CDR3 bases: TGTGCCAGCAGCTTGATTTCGGCCCCCGGAGAGGGTGGCTACACCTTC.